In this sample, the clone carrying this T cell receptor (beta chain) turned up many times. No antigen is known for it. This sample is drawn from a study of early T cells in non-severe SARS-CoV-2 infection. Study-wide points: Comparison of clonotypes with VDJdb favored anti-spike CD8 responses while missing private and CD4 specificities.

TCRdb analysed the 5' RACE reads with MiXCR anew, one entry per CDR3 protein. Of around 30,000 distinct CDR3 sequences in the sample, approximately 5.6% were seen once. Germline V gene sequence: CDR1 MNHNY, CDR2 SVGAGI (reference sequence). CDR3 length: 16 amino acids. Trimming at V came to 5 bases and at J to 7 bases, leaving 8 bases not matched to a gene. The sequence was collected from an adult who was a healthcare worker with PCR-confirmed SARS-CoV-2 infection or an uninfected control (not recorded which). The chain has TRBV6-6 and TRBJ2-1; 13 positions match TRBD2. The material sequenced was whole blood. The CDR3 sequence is CASSLLAGGGRNEQFF. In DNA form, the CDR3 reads TGTGCCAGCAGTCTACTAGCGGGAGGGGGGAGAAATGAGCAGTTCTTC.